The sequence of this T cell receptor beta chain was determined in a study of shared clonotypes between healthy human individuals. The overall study: Three CD4 naive, three CD4 memory, two CD8 naive and one CD8 memory plate were used per donor. Notes on the study in general: Clonotypes not shared had lower generation probabilities than those common to all four donors.

A note on this clone: Its antigen is not identified.

The CDR3 has 16 residues. Losses at the gene ends were 4 bases for V and 2 bases for J; bases not matched to a gene: 11. CDR1 KGHSH and CDR2 LQKENI come from the germline V gene. Genomic DNA from each subset was divided evenly over several immunoSEQ plates. The data were produced by immunoSEQ multiplex PCR, yet TCRdb's version contains in-frame clones alone and is incomplete. This table holds some 2.3 million clones, 85% to 95% found once. The chain recombines TRBV18 with TRBJ2-7; TRBD2 matches 7 bases. The clonotype comes from a man younger than 35 in good health. Some clones in this sample may be carry-over from other donors' samples. What was sequenced was naive CD4+ T cells from PBMCs. Subset in this sample: CD45RA+ positively selected. The CDR3 DNA reads as TGTGCCAGCTCACTCACCCCGGGAGGCGCGACCTACGAGCAGTACTTC. Translating gives CASSLTPGGATYEQYF.